Shown below are 10 T cell receptor beta chains from a single sample sequenced in a study of cytomegalovirus exposure and HLA in healthy donors (dated by TCRdb to about 2017). Preparation of the library involved the immunoSEQ multiplex PCR assay. TCRdb took this table from immuneACCESS and kept in-frame rearrangements with V and J called. Such tables lack part of the clones; where checked against another copy, unresolved V genes explain under half of the gap, and the rest is unexplained. The table for this sample lists about 130,000 clones; about nine tenths of them were counted only once. Jointly, the top ten make up 1.5% to 2% of the sample. Sequencing was carried out using PBMCs. The receptor set was obtained from a woman between 18 and 29 years old in good health and CMV-seronegative.

The chain uses TRBV14 and TRBJ2-3; the D is unclear. Trimming removed 4 bases at V and 4 bases at J, with 6 bases between. Germline CDR1 and CDR2: SGHDN and FVKESK. This CDR3 is 12 amino acids long. CDR3 nucleotide sequence: TGTGCCAGCAGCCCCCACTCAGATACGCAGTATTTT. This gives the protein CASSPHSDTQYF.

The genes are TRBV5-1 and TRBJ1-1; perhaps TRBD1 as D (5 bases). This CDR3 contains 14 residues. CDR1 is SGHRS and CDR2 is YFSETQ in the germline V gene. Trimming cost V 2 bases and J 4 bases, with 12 bases left between them. The CDR3 sequence: CASSFWGDITEAFF. CDR3 bases: TGCGCCAGCAGCTTTTGGGGGGATATCACTGAAGCTTTCTTT. The entire variable domain, with the rest obtained from reference TRBV5-1 and TRBJ1-1, is as follows: KAGVTQTPRYLIKTRGQQVTLSCSPISGHRSVSWYQQTPGQGLQFLFEYFSETQRNKGNFPGRFSGRQFSNSRSEMNVSTLELGDSALYLCASSFWGDITEAFFGQGTRLTVV.

This clone was seen once. The rearrangement uses TRBV7-9 and TRBJ2-4; D possibly corresponds to TRBD1 (6 bases). CDR3 length: 14 residues. The ends were cut back, 8 bases at V and 1 base at J, with 12 bases in the middle. In germline, CDR1 is SEHNR, CDR2 FQNEAQ (reference sequence). The DNA of the CDR3 is TGTGCCAGCGCAGGGCAGGGGGCCAAAAACATTCAGTACTTC. Amino acid sequence: CASAGQGAKNIQYF.

This clone was recorded once. The chain combines TRBV6-5 with TRBJ1-1; TRBD1 might be the D (5 bases). There are 15 residues in the CDR3. The ends were cut back, 2 bases at V and 1 base at J, with 11 bases in the middle. Germline CDR1 is MNHEY and CDR2 is SVGAGI. The CDR3 loop reads CASSYDARANTEAFF. CDR3 in DNA: TGTGCCAGCAGTTACGATGCCAGGGCGAACACTGAAGCTTTCTTT.

This chain connects TRBV6-5 to TRBJ1-2; 9 nucleotides agree with TRBD1. Per the germline V gene, CDR1 is MNHEY and CDR2 is SVGAGI. J lost 2 bases, V lost 4 bases, and 8 bases had no gene match. The length of the CDR3 is 16 residues. CDR3 sequence (DNA): TGTGCCAGCAGTTTGGGGGACAGGGACCACAACTATGGCTACACCTTC. The encoded protein is CASSLGDRDHNYGYTF.

The chain recombines TRBV4-1 with TRBJ2-1; D uncertain. Germline-derived CDR1 and CDR2 are MGHRA and YSYEKL. The CDR3 consists of 15 residues. The V gene lost 3 bases and the J gene lost 1 base, with 10 bases spanning the gap. In DNA form, the CDR3 reads TGCGCCAGCAGCCAGGGCCCCGGATCCTACAATGAGCAGTTCTTC. This encodes CASSQGPGSYNEQFF.

V is TRBV30 and J is TRBJ1-1, with a tentative D call TRBD1 (5 bases). This CDR3 comprises 13 residues. Germline V CDR1 and CDR2: GTSNPN, SVGIG (reference sequence). Trimming stripped 3 bases from V and 6 bases from J, with 14 bases between. CDR3 sequence: CAWRIQGTPEAFF. The CDR3 bases are TGTGCCTGGAGAATCCAGGGAACACCTGAAGCTTTCTTT.

V and J are TRBV19 and TRBJ2-2, with 7 positions matching TRBD1. From germline, CDR1 is LNHDA and CDR2 SQIVND (reference sequence). The junction had 14 bases not matched to a gene; V was cut back by 11 bases and J by 5 bases. This CDR3 contains 15 residues. CDR3 coding DNA: TGTGCCGGATCAAAAGGGGGCGTCGGTACCGGGGAGCTGTTTTTT. Residues: CAGSKGGVGTGELFF.

The rearrangement links TRBV7-6 to TRBJ1-2; 8 bases align to TRBD1. V dropped 0 bases and J dropped 7; count of bases not matched to a gene: 4. Germline V lookup: CDR1 SGHVS, CDR2 FNYEAQ. The CDR3 covers 14 residues. The CDR3 reads CASSLAGQASGYTF. CDR3 DNA: TGTGCCAGCAGCTTAGCGGGACAGGCTTCTGGCTACACCTTC.

The CDR3 nucleotides read TGTGCCAGCAGCCAAGATGGAGCTTTTGGAGGCTACACCTTC. Translating it yields CASSQDGAFGGYTF. The chain couples TRBV4-2 to TRBJ1-2; D is unresolved. The germline V gene encodes CDR1 LGHNA and CDR2 YNFKEQ. The V end lost 0 bases, the J end lost 8 bases, and 13 bases lay between the germline ends. The CDR3 length is 14 residues.